The 13 T cell receptor beta chains listed next were all sequenced from one sample in a study of T cells in Graves' hyperthyroidism and ophthalmopathy. Amplified TCR beta CDR3 regions derived from RNA transcripts. A first-round RT-PCR of the TCR CDR3 used the HTBI primer set. TCRdb ran MiXCR on the multiplex PCR reads and lists one entry per CDR3 protein. Of approximately 560,000 distinct CDR3 sequences listed, 35% to 55% were seen once; the top ten hold 6.5% to 9%. Material: peripheral blood or thyroid tissue (not recorded which). These receptors were taken from a woman aged 18-35 years with Graves' hyperthyroidism.

This clonotype occurred many times. The genes are TRBV20-1 and TRBJ1-5; no definite D call. Trimming cost V 0 bases and J 0 bases, with 6 bases left between them. The CDR3 runs to 14 residues. The germline gives CDR1 DFQATT, CDR2 SNEGSKA (reference sequence). The CDR3 DNA reads as TGCAGTGCTAGAGAGCCGTTTAGCAATCAGCCCCAGCATTTT. Protein: CSAREPFSNQPQHF.

The rearrangement uses TRBV29-1 and TRBJ2-6, with a possible D match to TRBD1 (6 bases). Germline V CDR1 and CDR2: SQVTM, ANQGSEA. This CDR3 comprises 14 residues. Deletions cut 7 bases from V and 0 bases from J, with 10 bases between. CDR3 protein: CSEPGDSGANVLTF. The DNA for the CDR3 is TGCAGCGAACCAGGGGACTCTGGGGCCAACGTCCTGACTTTC.

The V call is TRBV19, the J call TRBJ2-7, with 9 bases that match TRBD1. Trimming took 5 bases from V and 5 from J; bases not matched to a gene: 10. The CDR3 contains 15 residues. Germline loops: CDR1 LNHDA, CDR2 SQIVND (reference sequence). CDR3 residues: CASSASGTGWDEQYF. In DNA, the CDR3 is TGTGCCAGTAGTGCCTCCGGGACAGGGTGGGACGAGCAGTACTTC.

V gene TRBV20-1 combines with J gene TRBJ1-1; D is ambiguous. The CDR3 is 16 amino acids. CDR1 is DFQATT, CDR2 SNEGSKA, per germline (reference sequence). V lost 6 bases, J lost 0 bases, and 20 bases lay in between. CDR3 amino acids: CSARPPQSGLNTEAFF. CDR3 nucleotide sequence: TGCAGTGCCCGTCCCCCACAGTCAGGCCTGAACACTGAAGCTTTCTTT.

V usage is TRBV11-1 and J usage is TRBJ1-1; TRBD1 agrees at 9 bases. The CDR3 length is 18 residues. V lost 5 bases to trimming and J lost 6 bases; unmatched junction nucleotides: 19. Germline V gene data show CDR1 as SGHAT and CDR2 as FQDESV (reference sequence). The CDR3 nucleotides are TGTGCCAGCAGCCACCGGGGGGGACAGGGTACCCCCTACGCTGAAGCTTTCTTT. Translation: CASSHRGGQGTPYAEAFF.

This chain uses TRBV13 with TRBJ2-5, with D possibly TRBD2 on 6 matching bases. Trimming took 3 bases from V and 4 from J, leaving 12 bases between them. Germline loops: CDR1 PRHDT, CDR2 FYEKMQ (reference sequence). The CDR3 has 14 amino acids. The CDR3 region has the DNA TGTGCCAGCAGCTTCGGGAGCAGCCTAGAGACCCAGTACTTC. Translated: CASSFGSSLETQYF.

The sample holds many counts of this clonotype. V gene TRBV7-3 combines with J gene TRBJ2-2; 7 bases are shared with TRBD1. Germline assignment: CDR1 SGHTA and CDR2 FQGTGA. CDR3 size: 16 residues. V lost 5 bases, J lost 2 bases, and 8 bases stayed unmatched. In DNA, the CDR3 is TGTGCCAGCAGCCCTCGGACAGGAGTTAACACCGGGGAGCTGTTTTTT. As protein: CASSPRTGVNTGELFF.

At least ten counts were recorded for this clonotype. V usage is TRBV9 and J usage is TRBJ1-6, with a tentative D call TRBD1 (5 bases). The V gene's germline CDR1 is SGDLS and CDR2 YYNGEE. This CDR3 is built from 15 residues. Trimming took off 5 bases at V and 6 bases at J, with 15 bases between the two ends. The CDR3 is CASSPRVGGNSPLHF. The CDR3 nucleotides read TGTGCCAGCAGTCCCAGGGTTGGGGGTAATTCACCCCTCCACTTT.

This clonotype was counted only a few times. One junction end disagrees with the germline gene, perhaps due to a read error. The chain links TRBV10-3 to TRBJ2-7; 8 bases are a match to TRBD2. The germline V gene encodes CDR1 ENHRY and CDR2 SYGVKD. The CDR3 loop spans 17 amino acids. Here the CDR3 DNA reads TGTGCCAGCAGTTACTCGAAGGCTAGCGGGCTCCCCTACGAGCAGTACTTC. This translates into CASSYSKASGLPYEQYF.

V gene TRBV7-2 combines with J gene TRBJ1-4, with D perhaps TRBD1 (6 bases). Germline V lookup: CDR1 SGHTA, CDR2 FQGNSA. The CDR3 contains 14 residues. Trimming cost V 5 bases and J 8 bases, with 15 bases left between them. The CDR3 region is CASSLQGIGEKLFF. CDR3 nucleotides: TGTGCCAGCAGCCTACAGGGAATTGGAGAAAAACTGTTTTTT.

This sequence joins TRBV7-9 and TRBJ1-1; D unclear. The V gene's germline CDR1 is SEHNR and CDR2 FQNEAQ (reference sequence). The CDR3 loop spans 16 amino acids. V lost 5 bases and J lost 3, with 19 bases in between. This CDR3 is CASSLGREIRDTEAFF. CDR3 nucleotides: TGTGCCAGCAGCCTCGGTAGGGAAATAAGGGACACTGAAGCTTTCTTT.

There are many counts of this clonotype. J is TRBJ2-7 and V is TRBV20-1, with D perhaps TRBD1 or TRBD2 (5 bases each). Deletions cut 5 bases from V and 1 base from J, with 15 bases between. Germline CDR1 and CDR2: DFQATT and SNEGSKA (reference sequence). This CDR3 spans 14 amino acids. The CDR3 sequence is CSAYLGDHSYEQYF. The DNA of the CDR3 is TGCAGTGCTTACCTGGGGGACCATTCCTACGAGCAGTACTTC.

The chain's CDR3 is CASSVTGTSAYTGELFF. CDR3 sequence (DNA): TGTGCCAGCAGCGTAACCGGGACTAGCGCTTACACCGGGGAGCTGTTTTTT. The chain joins TRBV9 to TRBJ2-2; TRBD2 matches 10 bases. This CDR3 comprises 17 residues. J was trimmed by 3 bases and V by 1 base; bases with no gene match: 6. Germline loops: CDR1 SGDLS, CDR2 YYNGEE.